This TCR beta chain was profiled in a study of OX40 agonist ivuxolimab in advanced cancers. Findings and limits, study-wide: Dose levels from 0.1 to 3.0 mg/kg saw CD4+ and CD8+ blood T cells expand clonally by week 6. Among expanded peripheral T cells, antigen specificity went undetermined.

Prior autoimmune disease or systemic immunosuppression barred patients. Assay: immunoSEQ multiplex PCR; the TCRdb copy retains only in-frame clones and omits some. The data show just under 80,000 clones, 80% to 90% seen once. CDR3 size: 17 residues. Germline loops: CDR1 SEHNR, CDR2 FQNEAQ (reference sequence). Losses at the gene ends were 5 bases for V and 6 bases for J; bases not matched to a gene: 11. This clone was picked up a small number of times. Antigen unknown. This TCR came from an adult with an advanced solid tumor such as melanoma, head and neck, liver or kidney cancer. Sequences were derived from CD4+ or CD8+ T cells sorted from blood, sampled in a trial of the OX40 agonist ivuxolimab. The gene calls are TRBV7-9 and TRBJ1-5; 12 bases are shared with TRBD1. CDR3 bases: TGTGCCAGCAGCCGCGACCGGGACAGGGGGCTAGGTCAGCCCCAGCATTTT. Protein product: CASSRDRDRGLGQPQHF.